Listed here are 2 T cell receptor beta chains from one sample, sequenced in a study of T cell responses to AZD1222 COVID-19 vaccine. Only in-frame clones appear in the TCRdb table, and some are missing; sequencing was by immunoSEQ multiplex PCR. Here the sample spans some 170,000 clones, 85% to 90% being singletons. The sequences come from peripheral blood, collected on day 0 of AZD1222 vaccination. Receptor source: an adult in good health.

The chain is built from TRBV10-2 and TRBJ2-7; TRBD2 matches at 7 bases. The CDR3 is made up of 15 amino acids. With 2 bases clipped from V and 2 bases from J, the junction kept 6 bases outside the gene matches. Germline lookup yields CDR1 WSHSY and CDR2 SAAADI. As DNA, the CDR3 is TGCGCCAGCAGTGAGGCGGGACTACCCCCCTACGAGCAGTACGTC. Its translation: CASSEAGLPPYEQYV.

This clone was counted once. This rearrangement joins TRBV10-3 to TRBJ2-5, with D possibly being TRBD1 (6 bases). Trimming left V 2 bases short and J 7 bases short, with 14 bases between. Germline values: CDR1 ENHRY, CDR2 SYGVKD. The CDR3 runs 14 residues. The CDR3 bases are TGTGCCATCAGTGAGGCCAGGGGAATAGGGACCCAGTACTTC. Protein product: CAISEARGIGTQYF.